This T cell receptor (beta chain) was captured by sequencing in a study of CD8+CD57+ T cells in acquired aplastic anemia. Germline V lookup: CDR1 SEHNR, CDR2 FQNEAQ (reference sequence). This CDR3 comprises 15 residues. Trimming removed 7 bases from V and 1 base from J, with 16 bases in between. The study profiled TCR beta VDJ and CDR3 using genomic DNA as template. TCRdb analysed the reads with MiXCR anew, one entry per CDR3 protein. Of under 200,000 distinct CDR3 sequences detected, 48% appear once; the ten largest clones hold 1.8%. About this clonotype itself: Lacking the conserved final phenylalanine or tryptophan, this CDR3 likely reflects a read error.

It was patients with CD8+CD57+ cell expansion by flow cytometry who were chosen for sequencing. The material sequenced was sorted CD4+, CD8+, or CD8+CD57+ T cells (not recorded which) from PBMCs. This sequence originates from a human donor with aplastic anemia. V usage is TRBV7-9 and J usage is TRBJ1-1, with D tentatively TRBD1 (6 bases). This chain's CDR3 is CASTPRGRGNTEAFL. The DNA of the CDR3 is TGTGCCAGCACCCCTAGGGGCAGGGGGAACACTGAAGCTTTCCTT.